There are many counts of the clone carrying this T cell receptor beta chain. Its antigen is as yet unknown. V shed 0 bases and J shed 5 bases, with 13 bases lying between them. Germline assignment: CDR1 MNHEY and CDR2 SVGAGI. The CDR3 is 15 residues long. This sample is part of a study of Graves' ophthalmopathy and Graves' hyperthyroidism. Study-wide findings and caveats: Predictions made by the model for ophthalmopathy progression reached 70.59% sensitivity and 72% to 85% specificity.

The authors amplified TCR beta CDR3 regions from RNA transcripts. Second-round multiplex PCR came after a first-round RT-PCR that employed HTBI primers. One entry per CDR3 protein, called by TCRdb with MiXCR from the multiplex PCR reads. Of approximately 700,000 distinct CDR3 sequences listed, over 40% are singletons. V is TRBV6-5 and J is TRBJ2-5; D gene ambiguous. This sequence was found in an adult man with Graves' ophthalmopathy. The sample taken for sequencing was peripheral blood. CDR3 amino acids: CASSYSMAGGETQYF. The CDR3, as DNA: TGTGCCAGCAGTTACTCGATGGCAGGTGGGGAGACCCAGTACTTC.